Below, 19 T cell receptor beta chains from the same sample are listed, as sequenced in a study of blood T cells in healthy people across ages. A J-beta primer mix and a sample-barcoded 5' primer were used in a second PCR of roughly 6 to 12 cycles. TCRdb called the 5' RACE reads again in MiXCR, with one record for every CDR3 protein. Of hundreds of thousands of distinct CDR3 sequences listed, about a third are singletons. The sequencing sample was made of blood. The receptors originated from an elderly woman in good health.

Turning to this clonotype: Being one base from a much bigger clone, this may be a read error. The CDR3, as DNA: TGTGCCAGCTCACCACTCGAAAGGGGGAAGGGCAATGAGCAGTTCTTC. Encoded protein: CASSPLERGKGNEQFF. The chain is built from TRBV18 and TRBJ2-1, with TRBD1 as a possible D gene (6 bases). Between the trimmed V and J ends, which lost 1 base and 6 bases, there was a span of 16 bases. In germline, CDR1 is KGHSH, CDR2 LQKENI. The CDR3 totals 16 residues.

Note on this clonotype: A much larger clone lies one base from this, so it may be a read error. CDR3 sequence reads: CAGSSLAGRSYNEQFF. Written as DNA, the CDR3 is TGTGCCGGCAGTTCTTTAGCGGGGCGCTCCTACAATGAGCAGTTCTTC. This sequence joins TRBV6-2 or TRBV6-3 and TRBJ2-1; 8 nucleotides agree with TRBD2. The CDR3 spans 16 residues. The germline gives CDR1 MNHEY, CDR2 SVGEGT.

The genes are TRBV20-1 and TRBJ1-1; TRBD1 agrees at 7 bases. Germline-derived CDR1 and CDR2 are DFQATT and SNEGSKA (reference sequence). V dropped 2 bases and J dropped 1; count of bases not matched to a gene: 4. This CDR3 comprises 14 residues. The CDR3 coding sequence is TGCAGTGCTAGATACCCAGGGGGGAACACTGAAGCTTTCTTT. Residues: CSARYPGGNTEAFF.

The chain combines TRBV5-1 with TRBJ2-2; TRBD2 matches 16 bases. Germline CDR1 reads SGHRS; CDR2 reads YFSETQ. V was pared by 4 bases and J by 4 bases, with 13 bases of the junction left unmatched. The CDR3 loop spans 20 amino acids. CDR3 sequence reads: CASSLGLAGGPLFSTGELFF. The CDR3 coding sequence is TGCGCCAGCAGCCTGGGACTAGCGGGAGGGCCCTTGTTTTCCACCGGGGAGCTGTTTTTT.

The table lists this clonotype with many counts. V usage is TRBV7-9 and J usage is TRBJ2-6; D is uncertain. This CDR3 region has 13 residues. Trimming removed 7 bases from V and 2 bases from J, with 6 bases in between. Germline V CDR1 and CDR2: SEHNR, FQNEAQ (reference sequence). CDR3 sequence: CASTSPGANVLTF. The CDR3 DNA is TGTGCCAGCACCTCCCCTGGGGCCAACGTCCTGACTTTC. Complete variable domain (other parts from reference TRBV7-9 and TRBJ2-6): DTGVSQNPRHKITKRGQNVTFRCDPISEHNRLYWYRQTLGQGPEFLTYFQNEAQLEKSRLLSDRFSAERPKGSFSTLEIQRTEQGDSAMYLCASTSPGANVLTFGAGSRLTVL.

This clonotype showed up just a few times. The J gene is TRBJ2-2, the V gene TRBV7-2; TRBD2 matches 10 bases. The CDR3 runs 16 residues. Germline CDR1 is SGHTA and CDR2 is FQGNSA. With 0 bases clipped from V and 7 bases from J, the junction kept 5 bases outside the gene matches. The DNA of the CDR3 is TGTGCCAGCAGCTTAGCGTCAGCGGGGGGGTACGGGGAGCTGTTTTTT. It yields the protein CASSLASAGGYGELFF.

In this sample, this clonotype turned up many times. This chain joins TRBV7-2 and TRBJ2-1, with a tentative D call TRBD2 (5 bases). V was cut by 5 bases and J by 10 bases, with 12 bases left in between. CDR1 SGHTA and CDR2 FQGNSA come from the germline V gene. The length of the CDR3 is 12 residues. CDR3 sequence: CASSRVREEQFF. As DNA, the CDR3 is TGTGCCAGCAGCCGAGTCCGGGAAGAGCAGTTCTTC.

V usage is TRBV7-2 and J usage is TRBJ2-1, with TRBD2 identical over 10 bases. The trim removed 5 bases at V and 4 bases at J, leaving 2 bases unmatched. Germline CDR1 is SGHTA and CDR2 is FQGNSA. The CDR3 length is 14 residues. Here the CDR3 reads CASSPAGGYNEQFF. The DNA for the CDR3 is TGTGCCAGCAGCCCAGCGGGAGGGTACAATGAGCAGTTCTTC.

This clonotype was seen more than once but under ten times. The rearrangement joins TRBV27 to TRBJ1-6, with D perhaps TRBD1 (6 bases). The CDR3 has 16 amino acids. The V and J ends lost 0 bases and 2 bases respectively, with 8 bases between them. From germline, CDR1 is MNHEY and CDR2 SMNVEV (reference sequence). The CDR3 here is CASSLSSGAYNSPLHF. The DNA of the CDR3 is TGTGCCAGCAGTTTATCTTCAGGGGCCTATAATTCACCCCTCCACTTT.

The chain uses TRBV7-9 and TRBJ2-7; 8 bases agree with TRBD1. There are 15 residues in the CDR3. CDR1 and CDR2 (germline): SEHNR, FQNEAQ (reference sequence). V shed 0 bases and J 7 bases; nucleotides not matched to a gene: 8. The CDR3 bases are TGTGCCAGCAGCTTAGCCCCGGGACAGGTGGGTGAGCAGTACTTC. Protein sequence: CASSLAPGQVGEQYF.

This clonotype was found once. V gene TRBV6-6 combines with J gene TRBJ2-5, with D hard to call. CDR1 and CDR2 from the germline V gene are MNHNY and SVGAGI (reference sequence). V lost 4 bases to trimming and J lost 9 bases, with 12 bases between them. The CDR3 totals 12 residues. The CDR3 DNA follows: TGTGCCAGCAGTTGGTCAGGTCAGGCCCAGTACTTC. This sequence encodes CASSWSGQAQYF.

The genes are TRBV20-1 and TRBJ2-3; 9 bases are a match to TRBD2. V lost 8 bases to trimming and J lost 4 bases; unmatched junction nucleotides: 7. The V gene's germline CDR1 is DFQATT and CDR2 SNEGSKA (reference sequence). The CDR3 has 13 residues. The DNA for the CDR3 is TGCAGTTTGTTTGGCGGGAGGGCAGATACGCAGTATTTT. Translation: CSLFGGRADTQYF.

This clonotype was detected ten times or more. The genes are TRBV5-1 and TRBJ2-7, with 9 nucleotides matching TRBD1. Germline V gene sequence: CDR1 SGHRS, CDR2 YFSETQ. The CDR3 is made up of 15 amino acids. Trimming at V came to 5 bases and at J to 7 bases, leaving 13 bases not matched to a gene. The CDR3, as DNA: TGCGCCAGCAGTGTATCGGGACAGGGTCCTCGGGAGCAGTACTTC. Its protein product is CASSVSGQGPREQYF.

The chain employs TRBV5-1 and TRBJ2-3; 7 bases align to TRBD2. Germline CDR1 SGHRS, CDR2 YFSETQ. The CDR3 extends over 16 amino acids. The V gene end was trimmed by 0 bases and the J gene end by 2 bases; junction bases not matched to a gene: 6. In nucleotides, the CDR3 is TGCGCCAGCAGCTTGGAAAGGGACTACTCCACAGATACGCAGTATTTT. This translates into CASSLERDYSTDTQYF.

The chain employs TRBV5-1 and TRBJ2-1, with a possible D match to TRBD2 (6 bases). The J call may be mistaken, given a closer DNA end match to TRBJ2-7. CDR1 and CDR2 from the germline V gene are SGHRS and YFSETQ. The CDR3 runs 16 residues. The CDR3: CASSFTVRDSYNEQYF. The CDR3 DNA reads TGCGCCAGCAGCTTTACAGTCCGGGACTCCTACAATGAGCAGTACTTC.

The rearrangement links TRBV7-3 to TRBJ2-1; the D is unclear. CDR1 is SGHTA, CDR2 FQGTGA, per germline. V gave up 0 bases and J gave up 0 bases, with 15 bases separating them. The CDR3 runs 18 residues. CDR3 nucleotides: TGTGCCAGCAGCTTAACGTCGGCGGCCTTTAGCTCCTACAATGAGCAGTTCTTC. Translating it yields CASSLTSAAFSSYNEQFF. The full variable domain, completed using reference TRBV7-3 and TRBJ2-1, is GAGVSQTPSNKVTEKGKYVELRCDPISGHTALYWYRQSLGQGPEFLIYFQGTGAADDSGLPNDRFFAVRPEGSVSTLKIQRTERGDSAVYLCASSLTSAAFSSYNEQFFGPGTRLTVL.

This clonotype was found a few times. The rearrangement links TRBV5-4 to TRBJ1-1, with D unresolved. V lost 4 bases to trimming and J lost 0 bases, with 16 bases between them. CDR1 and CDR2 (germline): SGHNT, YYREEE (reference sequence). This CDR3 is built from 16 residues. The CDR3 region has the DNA TGTGCCAGCAGCCGGACGGGAGGGCGCATGAACACTGAAGCTTTCTTT. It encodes CASSRTGGRMNTEAFF.

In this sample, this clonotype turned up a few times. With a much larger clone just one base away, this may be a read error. CDR3 nucleotides: TGTGCCAGCAGGGGGGACTTTCCACAAGATACGCAGTATTTT. It yields the protein CASRGDFPQDTQYF. The gene calls are TRBV5-5 and TRBJ2-3, with D perhaps matching TRBD2 (6 bases). The CDR3 length is 14 residues. CDR1 is SGHKS, CDR2 YYEKEE, per germline (reference sequence). V lost 5 bases, J lost 5 bases, and 15 bases lay in between.

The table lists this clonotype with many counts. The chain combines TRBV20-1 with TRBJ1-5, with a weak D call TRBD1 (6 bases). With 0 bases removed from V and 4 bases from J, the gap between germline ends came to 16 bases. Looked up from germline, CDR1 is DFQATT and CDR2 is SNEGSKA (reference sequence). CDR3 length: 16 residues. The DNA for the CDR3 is TGCAGTGCTAGAGATCTCGTTGTACAGGGTAATCAGCCCCAGCATTTT. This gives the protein CSARDLVVQGNQPQHF.